Presented here are 4 T cell receptor beta chains from one specimen sequenced in a study of cytomegalovirus exposure and HLA in healthy donors. The PCR was carried out with 60 Vbeta primers and 13 Jbeta primers. Profiled with immunoSEQ multiplex PCR; TCRdb holds only in-frame clones, not every one. The data show roughly 230,000 clones, about 90% seen once. Sequenced sample: PBMCs. The receptors were gathered from a girl aged 2 to 10 in good health and CMV-seronegative.

The V gene is TRBV6-1, the J gene TRBJ1-6; TRBD1 is a possible D gene (5 bases). The germline CDR1 and CDR2 sequences are MNHNS and SASEGT. The V gene lost 8 bases and the J gene lost 9 bases, with 17 bases spanning the gap. The CDR3 spans 14 residues. CDR3 protein: CASHPGLRISPLHF. Written as DNA, the CDR3 is TGTGCCAGCCATCCGGGACTGAGAATTTCACCCCTCCACTTT.

The rearrangement joins TRBV6-6 to TRBJ1-1; TRBD1 matches at 9 bases. From germline, CDR1 is MNHNY and CDR2 SVGAGI (reference sequence). The V segment lost 7 bases and the J segment 2 bases; nucleotides outside the gene matches: 5. The CDR3 runs to 14 residues. Here the CDR3 DNA reads TGTGCCAGCAAAGCGGGACAGGGTAACACTGAAGCTTTCTTT. Its protein product is CASKAGQGNTEAFF.

The rearrangement uses TRBV2 and TRBJ1-2, with 8 bases fitting TRBD1. Germline CDR1 and CDR2: SNHLY and FYNNEI. CDR3 length: 15 amino acids. The trim removed 9 bases at V and 8 bases at J, leaving 17 bases unmatched. The CDR3 coding sequence is TGTGCCAGGGGGACAGGCACTACCTTAAAGGAGGGCTACACCTTC. Protein product: CARGTGTTLKEGYTF. The full variable domain, with the rest looked up from reference TRBV2 and TRBJ1-2, is EPEVTQTPSHQVTQMGQEVILRCVPISNHLYFYWYRQILGQKVEFLVSFYNNEISEKSEIFDDQFSVERPDGSNFTLKIRSTKLEDSAMYFCARGTGTTLKEGYTFGSGTRLTVV.

V usage is TRBV11-2 and J usage is TRBJ1-1, with D perhaps TRBD1 (6 bases). V shed 5 bases and J shed 3 bases, with 16 bases lying between them. CDR1 SGHAT and CDR2 FQNNGV come from the germline V gene. This CDR3 is built from 15 residues. Here the CDR3 reads CASSPLTGGDTEAFF. The CDR3 nucleotides are TGTGCCAGCAGCCCGTTGACAGGTGGGGACACTGAAGCTTTCTTT.